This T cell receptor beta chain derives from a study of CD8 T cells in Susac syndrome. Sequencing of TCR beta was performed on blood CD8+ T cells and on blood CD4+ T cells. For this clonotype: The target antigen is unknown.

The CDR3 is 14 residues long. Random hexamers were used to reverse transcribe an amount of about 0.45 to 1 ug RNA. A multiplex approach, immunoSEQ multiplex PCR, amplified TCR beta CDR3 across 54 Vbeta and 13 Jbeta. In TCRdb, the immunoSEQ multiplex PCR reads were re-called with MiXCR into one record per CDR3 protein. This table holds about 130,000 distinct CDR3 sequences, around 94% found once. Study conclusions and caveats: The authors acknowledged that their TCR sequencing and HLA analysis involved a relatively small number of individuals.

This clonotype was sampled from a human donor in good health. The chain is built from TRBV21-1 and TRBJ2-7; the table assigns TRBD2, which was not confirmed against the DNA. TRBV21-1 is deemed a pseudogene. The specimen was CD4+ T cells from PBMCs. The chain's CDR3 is CASSNVAGVREQYF. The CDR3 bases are TGTGCCAGCAGCAACGTAGCGGGAGTACGGGAGCAGTACTTC.